The sequence of this T cell receptor beta chain was determined in a study of control samples from healthy donors and cancer patients (dated by TCRdb to about 2020). In the case of this clone: It lacks a known antigen. Base quality data are lacking; no much larger clone is found one base away.

CDR1 and CDR2 (LGHDT, YNNKEL) derive from the germline V gene (reference sequence). The CDR3 runs 15 residues from the cysteine to the phenylalanine. Only the CDR3 part of the read is kept: 45 bases, read in frame from the first base. V drops 1 base and J drops 0 bases, leaving 7 bases in between. To prepare the library, the immunoSEQ multiplex PCR assay was applied. What TCRdb holds here is the immuneACCESS table cut down to in-frame rearrangements. Part of the clones is not present; checked against another copy, under half of the missing clones reflect an unresolved V gene, and the others are unexplained. This sample gives about 120,000 clones in total; approximately 90% of them show up just once. The biggest ten clones account for roughly 3.2% of the sample.

The rearrangement combines TRBV3-1 (or the pseudogene TRBV3-2) with TRBJ2-1, with the identity of the D gene unclear. This clonotype was sampled from a man aged 40-49 years in good health. Material for sequencing was blood. The nucleotide sequence reads as follows: TGTGCCAGCAGCCAAGGCCTCAGCTCCTACAATGAGCAGTTCTTC. Its protein product is CASSQGLSSYNEQFF.